This passage covers 28 T cell receptor beta chains from one sample sequenced in a study of shared clonotypes between healthy human individuals. Assay used: immunoSEQ multiplex PCR; TCRdb lists only in-frame clones, some missing. The table shows some 2,000,000 clones, with approximately 94% occurring only once. Selected positively for CCR7 and CD45RO-negative, naive CD8 cells excluded terminally differentiated effector memory CD45RA+ cells. Sequencing was carried out using naive CD8+ T cells sorted from blood. The receptors here all came from a man between 18 and 29 years old in good health.

The chain uses TRBV6-5 and TRBJ2-1; 7 positions agree with TRBD1. The CDR3 has 15 residues. V lost 5 bases to trimming and J lost 3 bases; unmatched junction nucleotides: 7. The germline V gene encodes CDR1 MNHEY and CDR2 SVGAGI. CDR3 nucleotide sequence: TGTGCCAGCAGTCTACAGGGGTTGATCTACAATGAGCAGTTCTTC. Encoded protein: CASSLQGLIYNEQFF.

V gene TRBV7-9 combines with J gene TRBJ2-2; TRBD2 agrees at 15 bases. Germline trimming cut 5 bases from V and 1 base from J; bases unmatched to any gene: 8. Per germline, CDR1 SEHNR and CDR2 FQNEAQ (reference sequence). The CDR3 is 19 amino acids. CDR3 loop: CASSVGLAGGAWNTGELFF. DNA of the CDR3: TGTGCCAGCAGCGTTGGACTAGCGGGAGGGGCCTGGAACACCGGGGAGCTGTTTTTT.

A note on this clone: Other nucleotide sequences from this sample produce the same CDR3. The chain uses TRBV6-5 and TRBJ2-7, with D possibly matching TRBD1 (5 bases). Germline lookup yields CDR1 MNHEY and CDR2 SVGAGI. The CDR3 has 13 residues. The V and J ends lost 0 bases and 4 bases respectively, with 7 bases between them. CDR3: CASSYSQGYEQYF. DNA of the CDR3: TGTGCCAGCAGTTACTCGCAGGGTTACGAGCAGTACTTC.

The J gene is TRBJ2-6, the V gene TRBV5-1; either TRBD1 or TRBD2 may fit D (6 bases each). Deletions cut 0 bases from V and 0 bases from J, with 13 bases between. CDR1 and CDR2 from the germline V gene are SGHRS and YFSETQ. The CDR3 is 18 amino acids. CDR3 sequence: CASSLEGGISSGANVLTF. CDR3 coding DNA: TGCGCCAGCAGCTTGGAGGGGGGAATCTCCTCTGGGGCCAACGTCCTGACTTTC.

The count of this clone is one. The genes are TRBV18 and TRBJ1-6, with D unclear. Trimming pared 2 bases from V and 0 bases from J, leaving 11 bases between. Germline CDR1 KGHSH, CDR2 LQKENI. CDR3 length equals 17 residues. CDR3 coding DNA: TGTGCCAGCTCACCAGAAGGCGTGTACTCCTATAATTCACCCCTCCACTTT. Its translation is CASSPEGVYSYNSPLHF.

The chain carries TRBV9 and TRBJ2-3; TRBD2 matches 9 bases. Germline trimming cut 0 bases from V and 5 bases from J; bases unmatched to any gene: 4. Germline assignment: CDR1 SGDLS and CDR2 YYNGEE. The length of the CDR3 is 15 residues. The CDR3 sequence is CASSVGSGRIDTQYF. CDR3 sequence (DNA): TGTGCCAGCAGCGTAGGTAGCGGGAGAATAGATACGCAGTATTTT.

The chain uses TRBV28 and TRBJ1-1, with D maybe TRBD1 (5 bases). The CDR3 runs 15 residues. Germline CDR1 reads MDHEN; CDR2 reads SYDVKM. Trimming removed 2 bases at V and 4 bases at J, with 14 bases between. The CDR3 DNA follows: TGTGCCAGCAGTTTACGGCAGGGCAGAGTCACTGAAGCTTTCTTT. Translation: CASSLRQGRVTEAFF.

J is TRBJ2-3 and V is TRBV27; 9 bases map to TRBD2. The CDR3 length is 16 residues. Trimming took 5 bases from V and 7 from J; bases not matched to a gene: 13. Germline V gene lookup returns CDR1 MNHEY and CDR2 SMNVEV (reference sequence). CDR3 bases: TGTGCCAGCAGTACGCGGACTAGCGCGAGGCCCTATACGCAGTATTTT. Its protein is CASSTRTSARPYTQYF.

This clone was recorded at least ten times. Other DNA sequences from this sample encode an identical CDR3 as well. V gene TRBV30 combines with J gene TRBJ2-7, with no clear D. V was trimmed by 0 bases and J by 3 bases, leaving 3 bases between them. Germline CDR1 reads GTSNPN; CDR2 reads SVGIG (reference sequence). CDR3 length equals 11 residues. The CDR3 here is CAWSVNYEQYF. DNA for the CDR3: TGTGCCTGGAGTGTTAACTACGAGCAGTACTTC. The full variable domain, rest sourced from reference TRBV30 and TRBJ2-7, is SQTIHQWPATLVQPVGSPLSLECTVEGTSNPNLYWYRQAAGRGLQLLFYSVGIGQISSEVPQNLSASRPQDRQFILSSKKLLLSDSGFYLCAWSVNYEQYFGPGTRLTVT.

V is TRBV28 and J is TRBJ1-1; 9 bases line up with TRBD1. This CDR3 comprises 14 residues. Trimming cost V 7 bases and J 3 bases; bases outside gene matches: 6. The germline gives CDR1 MDHEN, CDR2 SYDVKM. DNA for the CDR3: TGTGCCAGCACTCCCCGGACAGGGGACACTGAAGCTTTCTTT. It yields the protein CASTPRTGDTEAFF.

Points on this clone: In the same sample, other DNA sequences code for this CDR3. This chain links TRBV5-1 with TRBJ2-7; D not resolved. From germline, CDR1 is SGHRS and CDR2 YFSETQ. Deletions cut 0 bases from V and 3 bases from J, with 7 bases between. The length of the CDR3 is 13 residues. CDR3 in DNA: TGCGCCAGCAGCTTGGTGACAAGCTACGAGCAGTACTTC. Translation: CASSLVTSYEQYF.

The chain has TRBV15 and TRBJ1-3; D possibly corresponds to TRBD1 (5 bases). The ends were cut back, 0 bases at V and 2 bases at J, with 11 bases in the middle. This CDR3 is 16 amino acids long. Germline V gene lookup returns CDR1 LNHNV and CDR2 YYDKDF (reference sequence). CDR3 in DNA: TGTGCCACCAGCAGAGATCGGGGACTCACTGGAAACACCATATATTTT. This sequence encodes CATSRDRGLTGNTIYF.

The rearrangement uses TRBV7-9 and TRBJ2-1; possible D gene TRBD2, 6 bases. This CDR3 has 13 residues. Germline assignment: CDR1 SEHNR and CDR2 FQNEAQ (reference sequence). V lost 2 bases, J lost 10 bases, and 12 bases lay in between. This CDR3 is CASSLYDAGEQFF. The CDR3 region has the DNA TGTGCCAGCAGCTTATACGACGCGGGGGAGCAGTTCTTC.

This chain links TRBV29-1 with TRBJ2-3; D is perhaps TRBD1 (6 bases). The CDR3 runs to 14 residues. Trimming pared 3 bases from V and 2 bases from J, leaving 12 bases between. Germline V gives CDR1 SQVTM, CDR2 ANQGSEA. For the CDR3, the DNA is TGCAGCGTTGACAGGACAGAAGCCACAGATACGCAGTATTTT. Its translation: CSVDRTEATDTQYF.

The genes are TRBV19 and TRBJ1-1; D gene unclear. V lost 1 base, J lost 2 bases, and 11 bases lay in between. This CDR3 has 15 amino acids. Germline V lookup: CDR1 LNHDA, CDR2 SQIVND (reference sequence). The CDR3 DNA reads as TGTGCCAGTAGTATAGTGGCACGGGATAACACTGAAGCTTTCTTT. Its protein is CASSIVARDNTEAFF.

This clone was counted a single time. The J gene is TRBJ2-7, the V gene TRBV9; D may be TRBD2 (5 bases). This CDR3 is built from 16 residues. CDR1 is SGDLS, CDR2 YYNGEE, per germline. Trimming shortened V by 5 bases and J by 6 bases, and 24 bases separated the two germline ends. CDR3 residues: CASSPSTGILLSEQYF. In nucleotides, the CDR3 is TGTGCCAGCAGTCCTTCAACCGGGATCCTCCTAAGCGAGCAGTACTTC.

This clone was seen a few times. This sample includes further DNA sequences coding for the same CDR3. The V and J genes are TRBV7-9 and TRBJ2-7, with unresolved D. Germline CDR1 reads SEHNR; CDR2 reads FQNEAQ (reference sequence). The V gene lost 5 bases and the J gene lost 3 bases, with 5 bases spanning the gap. The CDR3 totals 11 residues. The CDR3 nucleotides read TGTGCCAGCAGCCCGGGCTACGAGCAGTACTTC. Its translation is CASSPGYEQYF. Full variable domain (outside the CDR3, taken from reference TRBV7-9 and TRBJ2-7): DTGVSQNPRHKITKRGQNVTFRCDPISEHNRLYWYRQTLGQGPEFLTYFQNEAQLEKSRLLSDRFSAERPKGSFSTLEIQRTEQGDSAMYLCASSPGYEQYFGPGTRLTVT.

This clone was seen a handful of times. The chain employs TRBV4-1 and TRBJ1-2; D unresolved. V was pared by 0 bases and J by 8 bases, with 16 bases between. This CDR3 comprises 15 residues. CDR1 and CDR2 (germline): MGHRA, YSYEKL. In DNA, the CDR3 is TGCGCCAGCAGCCAAGATCCCGCGGGGTTCGACGGCTACACCTTC. Its translation: CASSQDPAGFDGYTF.

CDR3 amino acids: CASSSLRIRQGTDTQYF. CDR3 nucleotides: TGTGCCAGCAGTTCGCTCAGGATTAGACAGGGCACAGATACGCAGTATTTT. The V and J genes are TRBV27 and TRBJ2-3, with D maybe TRBD1 (6 bases). The V end was cut by 4 bases, the J end by 1 base, with 18 bases between. The CDR3 covers 17 residues. CDR1 MNHEY and CDR2 SMNVEV come from the germline V gene (reference sequence).

This sequence joins TRBV6-5 and TRBJ1-4, with a tentative D call TRBD1 (5 bases). The CDR3 contains 16 residues. Germline assignment: CDR1 MNHEY and CDR2 SVGAGI. Deletions cut 2 bases from V and 5 bases from J, with 15 bases between. The CDR3 bases are TGTGCCAGCAGTTACGGCAGGGAAGGACTCAATGAAAAACTGTTTTTT. Translating gives CASSYGREGLNEKLFF.

This chain joins TRBV6-6 and TRBJ1-2; no firm D call. Germline V gene data show CDR1 as MNHNY and CDR2 as SVGAGI (reference sequence). The length of the CDR3 is 13 residues. V was shortened by 4 bases and J by 3 bases, with 9 bases between the two germline ends. This CDR3 is CASSLAGYYGYTF. As DNA, the CDR3 is TGTGCCAGCAGTTTGGCGGGGTACTATGGCTACACCTTC.

The chain is built from TRBV5-8 and TRBJ2-7; TRBD1 matches 10 bases. V was pared by 4 bases and J by 2 bases, with 3 bases of the junction left unmatched. This CDR3 spans 14 amino acids. CDR1 and CDR2 from the germline V gene are SGHTS and YDEGEE. The CDR3 region is CASSQDRGTYEQYF. The DNA for the CDR3 is TGTGCCAGCAGCCAGGACAGGGGGACCTACGAGCAGTACTTC.

The chain has TRBV7-9 and TRBJ1-4, with D maybe TRBD1 (6 bases). V gave up 6 bases and J gave up 4 bases, with 21 bases separating them. Germline V CDR1 and CDR2: SEHNR, FQNEAQ (reference sequence). The CDR3 is 17 amino acids. CDR3: CASSQFPGPRGNEKLFF. The CDR3 DNA reads as TGTGCCAGCAGTCAGTTCCCGGGACCCAGGGGTAATGAAAAACTGTTTTTT.

This chain joins TRBV4-1 and TRBJ2-1, with a tentative D call TRBD2 (5 bases). Germline loops: CDR1 MGHRA, CDR2 YSYEKL. The CDR3 extends over 18 amino acids. Trimming stripped 0 bases from V and 4 bases from J, with 19 bases between. The CDR3 loop reads CASSQDRVLVAPYNEQFF. The CDR3 DNA follows: TGCGCCAGCAGCCAAGATCGGGTTTTAGTAGCGCCTTACAATGAGCAGTTCTTC.

The chain carries TRBV27 and TRBJ2-1, with D perhaps assigned TRBD1 or TRBD2 (5 bases each). V was cut by 8 bases and J by 9 bases, with 14 bases left in between. Germline CDR1 is MNHEY and CDR2 is SMNVEV (reference sequence). The CDR3 is 12 amino acids. CDR3: CASALGVLEQFF. The CDR3 nucleotides read TGTGCCAGCGCCCTGGGGGTCCTTGAGCAGTTCTTC.

The CDR3 sequence is CASSLQRGSSYEQYF. For the CDR3, the DNA is TGCGCCAGCAGCCTCCAGCGGGGGAGCTCCTACGAGCAGTACTTC. V gene TRBV5-1 combines with J gene TRBJ2-7; 8 bases are a match to TRBD2. Germline V lookup: CDR1 SGHRS, CDR2 YFSETQ. V dropped 4 bases and J dropped 0; count of bases not matched to a gene: 6. The CDR3 spans 15 residues. The full variable domain, with the rest looked up from reference TRBV5-1 and TRBJ2-7, is KAGVTQTPRYLIKTRGQQVTLSCSPISGHRSVSWYQQTPGQGLQFLFEYFSETQRNKGNFPGRFSGRQFSNSRSEMNVSTLELGDSALYLCASSLQRGSSYEQYFGPGTRLTVT.

This chain uses TRBV7-9 with TRBJ2-7; TRBD1 matches 11 bases. The CDR3 loop spans 15 amino acids. Germline V CDR1 and CDR2: SEHNR, FQNEAQ (reference sequence). After removal of 5 bases from V and 6 bases from J, the junction contained 9 bases not matched to a gene. The CDR3 DNA is TGTGCCAGCAGCCTTGGACAGGGGGCTTGGGGCGAGCAGTACTTC. It translates to CASSLGQGAWGEQYF. Combining the CDR3 with reference TRBV7-9 and TRBJ2-7 gives the whole variable domain DTGVSQNPRHKITKRGQNVTFRCDPISEHNRLYWYRQTLGQGPEFLTYFQNEAQLEKSRLLSDRFSAERPKGSFSTLEIQRTEQGDSAMYLCASSLGQGAWGEQYFGPGTRLTVT.

As to this clone: Other DNA sequences in the same sample also yield this CDR3. The chain is built from TRBV5-1 and TRBJ2-7; D assignment may be TRBD1 or TRBD2 (5 bases each). The CDR3 extends over 14 amino acids. The germline V and J ends were trimmed by 0 bases and 3 bases, with 10 bases remaining between them. Per the germline V gene, CDR1 is SGHRS and CDR2 is YFSETQ. The CDR3 region has the DNA TGCGCCAGCAGCTTGGAGGGACGGAGCTACGAGCAGTACTTC. It codes for CASSLEGRSYEQYF.